The present TCR beta chain was sequenced within a study of blood T cell repertoires in COVID-19. Authors' methods: Reference gene primer amplification gave estimated nucleated cell counts. Only in-frame clones appear in the TCRdb table, and some are missing; sequencing was by immunoSEQ multiplex PCR. Clone size and the V and J calls come from that table; the DNA yielded D and trimming. The sample has some 280,000 clones, just over 85% seen once. The material sequenced was peripheral blood. The receptor's source is a woman aged 25 to 45 with active or convalescent COVID-19.

CDR3 bases: TGCGCCAGCAGCCAAGATCGTGGGCCGAATGAAAAACTGTTTTTT. It specifies CASSQDRGPNEKLFF. The chain uses TRBV4-3 and TRBJ1-4; D is uncertain. The germline gives CDR1 LGHNA, CDR2 YSLEER. The CDR3 extends over 15 amino acids. V was pared by 0 bases and J by 5 bases, with 10 bases between.